Below, one T cell receptor beta chain is given with its context. This record comes from a study of blood T cell repertoires in COVID-19. TCRdb's table, derived via immunoSEQ multiplex PCR, lists solely in-frame clones and lacks some. The sample yields 80,000 or so clones, 81% seen once. The CDR3 extends over 13 amino acids. The V end lost 5 bases, the J end lost 4 bases, and 8 bases lay between the germline ends. The sequence derives from a man at least 80 years old with acute or convalescent COVID-19. The V call is TRBV12-3 or TRBV12-4, the J call TRBJ1-4, with D tentatively TRBD1 (5 bases). Sequenced material: peripheral blood. CDR3 loop: CASSRQNNEKLFF. The CDR3 DNA is TGTGCCAGCAGTCGACAGAATAATGAAAAACTGTTTTTT.